A single sample gave rise to the 7 T cell receptor beta chains below, sequenced in a study of T cell responses to AZD1222 COVID-19 vaccine. Produced via immunoSEQ multiplex PCR; TCRdb's table is partial and in-frame only. The data hold more than 250,000 clones, with 90% to 95% observed a single time. The sample here was peripheral blood, taken on day 0 of AZD1222 vaccination. These receptors came from an adult in good health.

The V and J genes are TRBV19 and TRBJ1-1; no clear D. The V end was cut by 5 bases, the J end by 4 bases, with 14 bases between. The CDR3 runs to 14 residues. Germline-derived CDR1 and CDR2 are LNHDA and SQIVND (reference sequence). As DNA, the CDR3 is TGTGCCAGTAGTGCTTCCCCTGGGAGCACTGAAGCTTTCTTT. It yields the protein CASSASPGSTEAFF.

The chain employs TRBV11-3 and TRBJ1-6, with D unclear. CDR3 length: 13 residues. Per germline, CDR1 SGHNT and CDR2 YENEEA. The germline V and J ends were trimmed by 4 bases and 7 bases, with 8 bases remaining between them. The CDR3 reads CASSSRENSPLHF. In DNA, the CDR3 is TGTGCCAGCAGCTCCCGGGAAAATTCACCCCTCCACTTT.

The chain has TRBV11-2 and TRBJ1-3, with unresolved D. V was clipped by 5 bases and J by 1 base, with 12 bases between them. This CDR3 has 15 residues. Germline values: CDR1 SGHAT, CDR2 FQNNGV. The CDR3 region has the DNA TGTGCCAGCAGCCTGGACCGTGTTTCTGGAAACACCATATATTTT. This encodes CASSLDRVSGNTIYF.

The V gene is TRBV3-1 (or the pseudogene TRBV3-2), the J gene TRBJ2-1, with D possibly matching TRBD1 (7 bases). This CDR3 spans 15 amino acids. Deletions cut 4 bases from V and 5 bases from J, with 15 bases between. The V gene's germline CDR1 is LGHDT and CDR2 YNNKEL (reference sequence). In DNA form, the CDR3 reads TGTGCCAGCAGCCTCAGGGGGGCCAGGAACAATGAGCAGTTCTTC. The encoded protein is CASSLRGARNNEQFF.

This rearrangement joins TRBV20-1 to TRBJ2-1; 7 bases are shared with TRBD2. The CDR3 length is 14 residues. Germline loops: CDR1 DFQATT, CDR2 SNEGSKA (reference sequence). With V trimmed by 3 bases and J by 7 bases, 9 bases remained unmatched. The DNA for the CDR3 is TGCAGTGCTAGTCCTCCGGGACTAACTAATGAGCAGTTCTTC. Translation: CSASPPGLTNEQFF.

CDR3 sequence (DNA): TGTGCCAGCAGCCCAACTGCCGTTGTGCAGTACTTC. Amino acids: CASSPTAVVQYF. The chain links TRBV11-2 to TRBJ2-7; D is unresolved. V gave up 5 bases and J gave up 9 bases, with 14 bases separating them. Germline CDR1 and CDR2: SGHAT and FQNNGV. The CDR3 spans 12 residues.

The rearrangement links TRBV24-1 to TRBJ2-3; 8 nucleotides line up with TRBD2. The V segment lost 7 bases and the J segment 3 bases; nucleotides outside the gene matches: 5. From germline, CDR1 is KGHDR and CDR2 SFDVKD. The CDR3 loop spans 14 amino acids. Here the CDR3 reads CATSAAGETDTQYF. For the CDR3, the DNA is TGTGCCACCAGCGCAGCGGGGGAAACAGATACGCAGTATTTT.